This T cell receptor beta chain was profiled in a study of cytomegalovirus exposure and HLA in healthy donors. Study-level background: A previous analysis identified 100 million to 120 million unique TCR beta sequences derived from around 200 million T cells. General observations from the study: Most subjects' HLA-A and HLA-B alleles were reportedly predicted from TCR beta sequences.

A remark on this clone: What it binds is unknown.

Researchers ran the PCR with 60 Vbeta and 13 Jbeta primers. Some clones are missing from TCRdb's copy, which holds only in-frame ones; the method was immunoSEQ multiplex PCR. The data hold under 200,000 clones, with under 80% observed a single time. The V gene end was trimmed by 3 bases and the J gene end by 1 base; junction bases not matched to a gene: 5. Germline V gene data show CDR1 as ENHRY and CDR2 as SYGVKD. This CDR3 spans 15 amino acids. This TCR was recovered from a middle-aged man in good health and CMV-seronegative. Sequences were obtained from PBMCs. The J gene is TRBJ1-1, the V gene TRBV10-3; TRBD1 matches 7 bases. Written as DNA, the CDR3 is TGTGCCATCAGTGATAGGGCAGGGGGGAACACTGAAGCTTTCTTT. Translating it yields CAISDRAGGNTEAFF.